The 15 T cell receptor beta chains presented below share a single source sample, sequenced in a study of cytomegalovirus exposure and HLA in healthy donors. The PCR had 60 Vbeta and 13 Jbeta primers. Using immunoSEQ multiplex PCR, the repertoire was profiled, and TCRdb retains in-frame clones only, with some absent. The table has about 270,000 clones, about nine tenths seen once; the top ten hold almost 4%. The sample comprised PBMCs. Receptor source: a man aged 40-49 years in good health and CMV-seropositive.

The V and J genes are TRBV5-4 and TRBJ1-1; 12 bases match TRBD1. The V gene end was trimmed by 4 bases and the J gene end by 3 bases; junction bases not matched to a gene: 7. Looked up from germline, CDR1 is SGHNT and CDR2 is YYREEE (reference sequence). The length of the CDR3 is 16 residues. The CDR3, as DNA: TGTGCCAGCAGCCAGGGACAGGGGGCCTGGGACACTGAAGCTTTCTTT. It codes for CASSQGQGAWDTEAFF.

CDR3 in amino acids: CASSSAGAPNTEAFF. Here the CDR3 DNA reads TGTGCCAGCAGCTCAGCGGGGGCCCCGAACACTGAAGCTTTCTTT. V is TRBV9 and J is TRBJ1-1; D perhaps matches TRBD1 (6 bases). This CDR3 contains 15 residues. V lost 4 bases and J 1 base, leaving 14 bases between the germline ends. CDR1 and CDR2 (germline): SGDLS, YYNGEE.

This CDR3 reads CASSRRSQSYEQYF. The CDR3 DNA reads TGTGCCAGCAGTCGGCGGAGTCAGTCCTACGAGCAGTACTTC. The chain employs TRBV28 and TRBJ2-7; D is unresolved. V dropped 5 bases and J dropped 1 base, with 12 bases sitting between them. The CDR3 spans 14 residues. CDR1 MDHEN and CDR2 SYDVKM come from the germline V gene.

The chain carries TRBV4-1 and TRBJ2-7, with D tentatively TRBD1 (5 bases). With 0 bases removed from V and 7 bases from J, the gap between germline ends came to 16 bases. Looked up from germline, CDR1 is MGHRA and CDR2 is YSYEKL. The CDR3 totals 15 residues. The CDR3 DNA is TGCGCCAGCAGCCAAGAGATGGACACTTTTTTTGAGCAGTACTTC. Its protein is CASSQEMDTFFEQYF.

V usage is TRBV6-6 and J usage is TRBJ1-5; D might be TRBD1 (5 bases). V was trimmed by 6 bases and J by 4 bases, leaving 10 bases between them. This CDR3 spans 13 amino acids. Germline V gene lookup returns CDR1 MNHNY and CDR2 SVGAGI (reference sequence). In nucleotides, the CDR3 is TGTGCCAGCAGATTGACAGAAAATCAGCCCCAGCATTTT. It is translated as CASRLTENQPQHF.

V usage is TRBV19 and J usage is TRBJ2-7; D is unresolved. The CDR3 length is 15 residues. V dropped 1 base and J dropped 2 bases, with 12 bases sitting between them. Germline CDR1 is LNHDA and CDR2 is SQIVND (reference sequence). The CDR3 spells CASSIVLAEAYEQYF. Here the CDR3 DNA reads TGTGCCAGTAGTATAGTCTTGGCGGAAGCCTACGAGCAGTACTTC.

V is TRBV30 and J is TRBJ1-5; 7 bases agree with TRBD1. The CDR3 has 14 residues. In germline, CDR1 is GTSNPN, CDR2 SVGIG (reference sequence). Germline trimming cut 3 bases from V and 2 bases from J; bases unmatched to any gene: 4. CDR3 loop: CAWSPTGGNQPQHF. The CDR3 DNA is TGTGCCTGGAGCCCTACAGGGGGCAATCAGCCCCAGCATTTT. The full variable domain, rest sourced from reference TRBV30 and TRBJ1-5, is SQTIHQWPATLVQPVGSPLSLECTVEGTSNPNLYWYRQAAGRGLQLLFYSVGIGQISSEVPQNLSASRPQDRQFILSSKKLLLSDSGFYLCAWSPTGGNQPQHFGDGTRLSIL.

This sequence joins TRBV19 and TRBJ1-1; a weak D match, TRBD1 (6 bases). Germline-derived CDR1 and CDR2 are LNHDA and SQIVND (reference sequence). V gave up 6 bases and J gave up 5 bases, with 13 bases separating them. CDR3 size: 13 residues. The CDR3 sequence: CASRQGPRTEAFF. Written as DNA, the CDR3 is TGTGCCAGTAGACAGGGCCCGCGGACTGAAGCTTTCTTT.

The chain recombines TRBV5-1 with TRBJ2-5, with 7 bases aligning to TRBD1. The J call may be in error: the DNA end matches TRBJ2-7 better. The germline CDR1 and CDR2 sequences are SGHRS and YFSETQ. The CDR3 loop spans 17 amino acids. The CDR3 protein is CASSPAGGTGISYEQYF. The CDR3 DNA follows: TGCGCCAGCAGCCCCGCAGGGGGAACGGGAATCTCCTACGAGCAGTACTTC.

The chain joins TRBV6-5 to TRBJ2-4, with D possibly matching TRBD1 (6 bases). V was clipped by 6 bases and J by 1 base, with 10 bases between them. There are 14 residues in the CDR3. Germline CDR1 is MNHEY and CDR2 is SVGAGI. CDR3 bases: TGTGCCAGCAGCCGAGACAGGGCCAAAAACATTCAGTACTTC. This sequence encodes CASSRDRAKNIQYF.

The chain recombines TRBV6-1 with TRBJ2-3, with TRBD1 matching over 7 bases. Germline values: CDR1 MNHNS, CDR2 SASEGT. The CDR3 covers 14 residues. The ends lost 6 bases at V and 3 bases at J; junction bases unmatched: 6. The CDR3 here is CASRSGGRTDTQYF. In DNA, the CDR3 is TGTGCCAGCAGGTCAGGGGGACGGACAGATACGCAGTATTTT.

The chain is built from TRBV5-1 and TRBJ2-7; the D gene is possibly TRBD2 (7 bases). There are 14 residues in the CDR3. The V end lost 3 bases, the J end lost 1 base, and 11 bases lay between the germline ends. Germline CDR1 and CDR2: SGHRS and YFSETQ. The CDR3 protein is CASSWEGVSYEQYF. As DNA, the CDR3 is TGCGCCAGCAGCTGGGAGGGGGTTTCCTACGAGCAGTACTTC.

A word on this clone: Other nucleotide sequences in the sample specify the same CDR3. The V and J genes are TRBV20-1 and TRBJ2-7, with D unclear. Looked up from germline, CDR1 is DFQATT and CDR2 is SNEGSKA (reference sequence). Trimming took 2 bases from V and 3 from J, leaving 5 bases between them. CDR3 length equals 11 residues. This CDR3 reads CSARSSYEQYF. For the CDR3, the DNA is TGCAGTGCTAGATCCAGCTACGAGCAGTACTTC.

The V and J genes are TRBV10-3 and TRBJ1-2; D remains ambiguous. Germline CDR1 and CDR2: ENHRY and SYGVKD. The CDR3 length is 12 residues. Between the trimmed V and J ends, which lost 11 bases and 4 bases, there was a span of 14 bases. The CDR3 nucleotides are TGTGCCGCCCGCCGGGGTTTCTATGGCTACACCTTC. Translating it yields CAARRGFYGYTF.

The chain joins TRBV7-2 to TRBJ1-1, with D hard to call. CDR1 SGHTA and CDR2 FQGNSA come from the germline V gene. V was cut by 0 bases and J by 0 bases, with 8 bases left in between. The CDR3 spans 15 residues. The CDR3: CASSLAGRLNTEAFF. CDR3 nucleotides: TGTGCCAGCAGCTTAGCGGGCAGACTGAACACTGAAGCTTTCTTT.